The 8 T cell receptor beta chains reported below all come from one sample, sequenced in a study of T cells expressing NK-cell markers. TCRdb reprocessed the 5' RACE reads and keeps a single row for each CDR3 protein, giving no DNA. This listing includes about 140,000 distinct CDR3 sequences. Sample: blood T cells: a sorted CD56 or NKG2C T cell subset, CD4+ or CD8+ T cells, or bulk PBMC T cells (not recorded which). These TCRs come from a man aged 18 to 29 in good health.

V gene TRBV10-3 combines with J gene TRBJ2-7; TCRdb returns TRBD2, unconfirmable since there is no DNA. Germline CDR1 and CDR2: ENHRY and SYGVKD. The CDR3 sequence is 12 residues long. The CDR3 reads CAIRTGEHEQYF.

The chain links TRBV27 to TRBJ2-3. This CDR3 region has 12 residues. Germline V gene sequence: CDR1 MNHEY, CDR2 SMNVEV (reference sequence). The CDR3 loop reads CASGYGSDTQYF.

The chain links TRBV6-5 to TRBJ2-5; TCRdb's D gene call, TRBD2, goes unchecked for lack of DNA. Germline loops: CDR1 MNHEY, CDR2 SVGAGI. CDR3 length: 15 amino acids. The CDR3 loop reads CASSYLQQGGETQYF.

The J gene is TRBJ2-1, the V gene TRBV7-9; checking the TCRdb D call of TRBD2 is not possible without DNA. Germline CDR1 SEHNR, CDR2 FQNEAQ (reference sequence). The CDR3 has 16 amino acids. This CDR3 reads CASRQLAGGSYNEQFF.

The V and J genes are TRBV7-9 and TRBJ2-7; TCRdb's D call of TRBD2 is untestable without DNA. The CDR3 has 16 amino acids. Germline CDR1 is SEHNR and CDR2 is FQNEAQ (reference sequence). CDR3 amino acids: CASSSLSGRKIYEQYF.

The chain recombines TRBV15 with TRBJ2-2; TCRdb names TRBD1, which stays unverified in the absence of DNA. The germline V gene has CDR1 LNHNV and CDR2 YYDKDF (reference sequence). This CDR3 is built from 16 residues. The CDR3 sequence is CATSRDAGRNTGELFF.

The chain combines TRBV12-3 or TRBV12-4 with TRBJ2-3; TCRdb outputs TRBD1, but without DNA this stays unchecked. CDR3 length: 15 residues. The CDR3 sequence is CASTSGGKNTDTQYF.

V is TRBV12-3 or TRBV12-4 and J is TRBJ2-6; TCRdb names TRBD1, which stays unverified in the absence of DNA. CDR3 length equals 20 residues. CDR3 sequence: CASSWATGTGAKGTANVLTF.